The clone carrying this T cell receptor beta chain was observed a handful of times. The target antigen is unknown. iRepertoire HTBI primers and Arm-PCR of CDR3 regions built TCR beta libraries. From the multiplex PCR reads, TCRdb called clonotypes with MiXCR, one entry per CDR3 protein. The table has roughly 400,000 distinct CDR3 sequences, under 25% seen once. This CDR3 region has 16 residues. Germline CDR1 reads GTSNPN; CDR2 reads SVGIG (reference sequence). V was trimmed by 0 bases and J by 1 base, leaving 13 bases between them. The time point is: persistent/refractory GD, antithyroid drugs over 5 years with positive TRAb. RNA from PBMCs was the source of the TCR library. This specimen comes from a study of regulatory T cells in long-lasting Graves disease. Overall study results and limits: Favoring TRBV28, TRBJ1-2 and TRBJ2-5 was a feature seen in persistent disease.

This sequence was found in a female donor with Graves disease. The genes are TRBV30 and TRBJ1-5; D ambiguous. The material sequenced was peripheral blood mononuclear cells (PBMCs), taken when the disease was refractory, from a patient treated with antithyroid drugs. The CDR3 DNA is TGTGCCTGGAGTGTTGACGGGCTATGGAGCAATCAGCCCCAGCATTTT. Translating gives CAWSVDGLWSNQPQHF.